A selection of T cell receptor beta chains follows, all from one sample in a study of OX40 agonist ivuxolimab in advanced cancers. The method was immunoSEQ multiplex PCR; TCRdb's version includes in-frame clones alone and lacks a portion of them. This table has 5,000 to 7,500 clones, roughly 77% appearing once. The starting material was CD4+ or CD8+ T cells sorted from blood, obtained in a trial of the OX40 agonist ivuxolimab. The receptor set was obtained from an adult with an advanced solid tumor such as melanoma, head and neck, liver or kidney cancer. The CDR3 runs from the conserved cysteine through the conserved F or W. A D gene is named only where the DNA matches it firmly. Rows give clone size only sometimes, using once, few, many, or a class for an expanded clone.

J gene | D gene | clone size | V gene | CDR3 DNA | CDR3 protein
TRBJ2-7 | TRBD1 | NA | TRBV6-5 | TGTGCCACCAGACAGGGGGCTGCTTACGAGCAGTACTTC | CATRQGAAYEQYF
TRBJ1-2 | NA | NA | TRBV7-9 | TGTGCCAGCAGCTTTGGTTTGAGGAATGGCTACACCTTC | CASSFGLRNGYTF
TRBJ2-1 | TRBD2 | NA | TRBV2 | TGTGCCAGCAGCTGGACTAGCGGGGGAAGCTCCTACAATGAGCAGTTCTTC | CASSWTSGGSSYNEQFF
TRBJ1-1 | NA | NA | TRBV29-1 | TGCAGCGTTGCAGACATTGGGAACACTGAAGCTTTCTTT | CSVADIGNTEAFF
TRBJ2-2 | TRBD2 | NA | TRBV6-5 | TGTGCCAGCAGTTACTTCTCGGGGGGAACGACCGGGGAGCTGTTTTTT | CASSYFSGGTTGELFF
TRBJ2-3 | NA | NA | TRBV2 | TGTGCCAGCCTCTTCGTCGGGGGCACAGATACGCAGTATTTT | CASLFVGGTDTQYF
TRBJ2-1 | NA | NA | TRBV29-1 | TGCAGCGTTGATGGGTTAGCGGCCCGCTCCTACAATGAGCAGTTCTTC | CSVDGLAARSYNEQFF
TRBJ2-1 | NA | NA | TRBV5-8 | TGTGCCAGCAGCTTGGTGGGTCGGGAGCAGTTCTTC | CASSLVGREQFF
TRBJ2-3 | NA | NA | TRBV4-3 | TGCGCCAGCAGCCAATCAGACACCAGCACAGATACGCAGTATTTT | CASSQSDTSTDTQYF
TRBJ1-1 | TRBD1 | once | TRBV5-1 | TGCGCCAGCAGCGGAACAGGGGCGGACACTGAAGCTTTCTTT | CASSGTGADTEAFF
TRBJ2-1 | NA | NA | TRBV6-5 | TGTGCCAGCAGTTACGGTGGGGGCTTTGAGCAGTTCTTC | CASSYGGGFEQFF
TRBJ1-6 | TRBD1 | NA | TRBV27 | TGTGCCAGCAGTTACCGGACAGGAAATTCACCCCTCCACTTT | CASSYRTGNSPLHF
TRBJ2-1 | TRBD1 | NA | TRBV7-8 | TGTGCCAGCAGCTTCAAACAGGGGGCCTACTTGGCTGAGCAGTTCTTC | CASSFKQGAYLAEQFF
TRBJ2-5 | NA | once | TRBV6-6 | TGTGCCAGCAGTCTGAACTGGGGGGAGACCCAGTACTTC | CASSLNWGETQYF
TRBJ2-2 | TRBD2 | once | TRBV27 | TGTGCCAGCATGAAGGGGAGGGACACCGGGGAGCTGTTTTTT | CASMKGRDTGELFF
TRBJ2-3 | NA | NA | TRBV6-4 | TGTGCCAGCAGTGTAGGCGGGGGCAGCACAGATACGCAGTATTTT | CASSVGGGSTDTQYF
TRBJ2-5 | NA | few | TRBV19 | TGTGCCAGTAGTCCTTTGGATAACGTTGGGGCGCGGGAGACCCAGTACTTC | CASSPLDNVGARETQYF
TRBJ1-2 | NA | NA | TRBV7-8 | TGTGCCAGCAGCTTAGCAATGGGATTTTATGGCTACACCTTC | CASSLAMGFYGYTF
TRBJ2-7 | NA | few | TRBV7-9 | TGTGCCAGCAGCGCATCCGGGACACATTACGAGCAGTACTTC | CASSASGTHYEQYF
TRBJ2-7 | TRBD1 | few | TRBV7-9 | TGTGCCAGCAGCTGGGGGACAGCCTACGAGCAGTACTTC | CASSWGTAYEQYF
TRBJ1-5 | NA | NA | TRBV15 | TGTGCCACCAGCACAGAGGGTGGCAATCAGCCCCAGCATTTT | CATSTEGGNQPQHF
TRBJ2-1 | NA | NA | TRBV4-2 | TGTGCCAGCGGAAACGAGGGGCGTGAGCAGTTCTTC | CASGNEGREQFF
TRBJ2-7 | TRBD2 | NA | TRBV9 | TGTGCCAGCAGCGTAGGGCCTAGCGGATTCTACGAGCAGTACTTC | CASSVGPSGFYEQYF
TRBJ2-5 | NA | NA | TRBV7-9 | TGTGCCGTGGCGGCCAGGGAGGAAGAGACCCAGTACTTC | CAVAAREEETQYF